This TCR beta chain was sequenced during a study of cytomegalovirus exposure and HLA in healthy donors. Findings of the study overall: Three chains linked to CMV were shown in vitro to be specific for CMV antigens.

Notes on this clone: Antigen specificity is unknown. Different DNA sequences within this sample yield the same CDR3.

Amplification used 60 Vbeta primers and 13 Jbeta primers. Data came from immunoSEQ multiplex PCR; TCRdb stores just in-frame clones and leaves some out. This sample has about 120,000 clones, with approximately 80% found just once. This CDR3 contains 13 residues. The germline V gene encodes CDR1 KGHSH and CDR2 LQKENI. J gave up 5 bases and V 3 bases, and 3 bases lay outside the gene matches. The genes are TRBV18 and TRBJ2-5; 7 nucleotides align to TRBD1. The origin of this receptor is a female donor in good health and CMV-seropositive. The material sequenced was PBMCs. CDR3 coding DNA: TGTGCCAGCTCACCGGACAGGCAGGAGACCCAGTACTTC. Translating it yields CASSPDRQETQYF.